The clone carrying this TCR beta chain was counted once. Its antigen is not identified. The entry originates in a study of cytomegalovirus exposure and HLA in healthy donors. General study points: A later analysis reported that several of the most significant clusters appeared to be linked to common viral pathogens, among them Epstein-Barr virus.

The V end was cut by 1 base, the J end by 2 bases, with 9 bases between. The V gene's germline CDR1 is KGHSH and CDR2 LQKENI. This CDR3 region has 15 residues. 60 Vbeta and 13 Jbeta primers were used in PCR. Sequenced by immunoSEQ multiplex PCR; TCRdb stores in-frame clones only, minus some. The sample has some 98,000 clones; 75% to 80% are singletons. This TCR was recovered from a female donor in good health and CMV-seronegative. Sequences were obtained from PBMCs. The rearrangement joins TRBV18 to TRBJ2-1, with D perhaps matching TRBD1 (6 bases). CDR3: CASSPLRGTYNEQFF. CDR3 DNA: TGTGCCAGCTCACCACTTAGGGGGACCTACAATGAGCAGTTCTTC.